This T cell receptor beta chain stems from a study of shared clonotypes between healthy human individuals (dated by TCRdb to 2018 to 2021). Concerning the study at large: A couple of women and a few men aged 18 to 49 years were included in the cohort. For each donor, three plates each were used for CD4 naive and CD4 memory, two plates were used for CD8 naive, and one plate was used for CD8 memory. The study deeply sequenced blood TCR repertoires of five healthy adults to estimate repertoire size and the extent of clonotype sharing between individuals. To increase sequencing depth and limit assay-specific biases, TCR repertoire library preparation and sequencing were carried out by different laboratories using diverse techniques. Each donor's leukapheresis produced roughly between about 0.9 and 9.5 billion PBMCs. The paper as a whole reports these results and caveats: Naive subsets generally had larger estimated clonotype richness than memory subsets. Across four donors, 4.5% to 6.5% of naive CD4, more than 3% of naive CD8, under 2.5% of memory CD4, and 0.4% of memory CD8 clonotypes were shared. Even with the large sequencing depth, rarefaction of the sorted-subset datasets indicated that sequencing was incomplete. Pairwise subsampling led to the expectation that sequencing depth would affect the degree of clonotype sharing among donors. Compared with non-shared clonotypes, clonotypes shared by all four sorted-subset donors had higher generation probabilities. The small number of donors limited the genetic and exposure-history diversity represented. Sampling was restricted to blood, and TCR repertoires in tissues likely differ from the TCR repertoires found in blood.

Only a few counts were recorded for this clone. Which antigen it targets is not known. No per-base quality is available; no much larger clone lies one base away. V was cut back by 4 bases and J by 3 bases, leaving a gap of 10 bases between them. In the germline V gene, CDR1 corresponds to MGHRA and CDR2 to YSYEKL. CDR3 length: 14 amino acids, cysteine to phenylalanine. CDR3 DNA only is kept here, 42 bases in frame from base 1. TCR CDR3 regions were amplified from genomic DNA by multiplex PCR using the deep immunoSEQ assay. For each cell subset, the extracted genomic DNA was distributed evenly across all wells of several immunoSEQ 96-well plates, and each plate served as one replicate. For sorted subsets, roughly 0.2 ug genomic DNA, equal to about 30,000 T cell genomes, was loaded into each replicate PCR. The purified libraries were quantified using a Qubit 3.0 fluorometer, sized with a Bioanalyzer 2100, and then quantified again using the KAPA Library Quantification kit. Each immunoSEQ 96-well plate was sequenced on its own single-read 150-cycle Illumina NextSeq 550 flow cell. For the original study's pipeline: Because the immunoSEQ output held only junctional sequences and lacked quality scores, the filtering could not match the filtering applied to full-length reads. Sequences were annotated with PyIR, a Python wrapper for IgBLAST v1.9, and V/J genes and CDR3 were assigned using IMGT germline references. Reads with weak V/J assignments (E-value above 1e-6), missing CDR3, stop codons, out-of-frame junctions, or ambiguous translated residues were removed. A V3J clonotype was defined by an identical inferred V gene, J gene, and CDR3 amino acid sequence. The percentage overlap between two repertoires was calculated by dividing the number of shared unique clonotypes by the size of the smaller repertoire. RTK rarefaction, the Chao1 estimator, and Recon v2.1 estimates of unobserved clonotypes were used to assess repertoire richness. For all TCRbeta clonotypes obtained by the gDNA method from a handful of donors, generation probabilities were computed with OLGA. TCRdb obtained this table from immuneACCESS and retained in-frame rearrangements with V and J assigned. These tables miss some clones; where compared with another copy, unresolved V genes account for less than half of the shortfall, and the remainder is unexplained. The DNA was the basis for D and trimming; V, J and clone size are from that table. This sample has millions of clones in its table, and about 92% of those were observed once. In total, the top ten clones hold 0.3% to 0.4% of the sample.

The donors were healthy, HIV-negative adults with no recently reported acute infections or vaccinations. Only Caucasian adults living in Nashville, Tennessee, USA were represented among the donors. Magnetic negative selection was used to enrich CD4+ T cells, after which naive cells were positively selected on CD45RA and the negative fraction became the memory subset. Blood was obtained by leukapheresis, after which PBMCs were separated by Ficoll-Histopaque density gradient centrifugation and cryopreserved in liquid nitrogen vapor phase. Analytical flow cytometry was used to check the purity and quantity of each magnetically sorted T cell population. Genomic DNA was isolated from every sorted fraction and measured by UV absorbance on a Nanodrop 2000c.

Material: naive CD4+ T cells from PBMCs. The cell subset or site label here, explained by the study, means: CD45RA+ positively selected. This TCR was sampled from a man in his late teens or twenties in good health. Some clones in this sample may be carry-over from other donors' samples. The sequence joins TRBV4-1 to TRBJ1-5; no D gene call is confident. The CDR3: CASSPRVLNQPQHF. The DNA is TGCGCCAGCAGCCCAAGGGTTCTCAATCAGCCCCAGCATTTT.